This T cell receptor (beta chain) was profiled in a study of T cell responses to AZD1222 COVID-19 vaccine. Measured with immunoSEQ multiplex PCR; TCRdb has only the in-frame clones, and not every one. The data contain around 100,000 clones, about 82% of them singletons. A word on this clone: Its antigen is not identified.

Trimming removed 0 bases from V and 8 bases from J, with 16 bases in between. The germline V gene encodes CDR1 SGHTA and CDR2 FQGNSA. CDR3 size: 15 residues. Study findings and constraints: There were mostly white British donors and more females than males, and clonal diversity was possibly underestimated. Regions 160-218 and 743-854 held dominance among vaccine-associated CD4 TCRs, which spanned spike.

The source material was peripheral blood, sampled on day 0 of AZD1222 vaccination. This chain connects TRBV7-2 to TRBJ1-2, with a tentative D call TRBD1 (6 bases). The TCR comes from an adult in good health. Here the CDR3 DNA reads TGTGCCAGCAGCTTAGCGCCGGGCCAGGGGAGCGGCTACACCTTC. Residues: CASSLAPGQGSGYTF.